A single sample gave rise to the 24 T cell receptor beta chains below, sequenced in a study of CD8+ T cells in alopecia areata. Reverse transcribed after extraction, RNA yielded cDNA as the sequencing template. Profiling relied on immunoSEQ multiplex PCR, and the TCRdb table lists in-frame clones only, not all of them. This table holds roughly 110,000 clones, approximately 54% found once. The treatment is: oral pan-JAK inhibitor, 5-10 mg twice daily. This specimen was CD8+ T cells sorted from blood, taken at week 24, from a patient treated with tofacitinib. All receptors derive from a human donor with alopecia areata.

This chain links TRBV13 with TRBJ1-1; no firm D call. From germline, CDR1 is PRHDT and CDR2 FYEKMQ (reference sequence). The germline V and J ends were trimmed by 0 bases and 0 bases, with 8 bases remaining between them. CDR3 length equals 15 residues. The CDR3 nucleotides are TGTGCCAGCAGCTTAGGCCGTGGGATGAACACTGAAGCTTTCTTT. It is translated as CASSLGRGMNTEAFF.

The CDR3 loop reads CASSFTGTGGYEQYF. Here the CDR3 DNA reads TGTGCCAGCAGCTTCACCGGGACAGGGGGCTACGAGCAGTACTTC. The chain uses TRBV13 and TRBJ2-7; 11 bases map to TRBD1. The CDR3 extends over 15 amino acids. Trimming took 3 bases from V and 3 from J; bases not matched to a gene: 4. From germline, CDR1 is PRHDT and CDR2 FYEKMQ (reference sequence).

Only a few counts were recorded for this clone. V usage is TRBV30 and J usage is TRBJ1-1; 7 positions agree with TRBD1. The CDR3 covers 13 residues. Germline CDR1 is GTSNPN and CDR2 is SVGIG (reference sequence). V lost 2 bases, J lost 5 bases, and 5 bases stayed unmatched. The CDR3 region is CAWSIQGTTEAFF. CDR3 coding DNA: TGTGCCTGGAGTATACAGGGGACGACTGAAGCTTTCTTT. Supplemented by reference TRBV30 and TRBJ1-1, the full variable domain reads SQTIHQWPATLVQPVGSPLSLECTVEGTSNPNLYWYRQAAGRGLQLLFYSVGIGQISSEVPQNLSASRPQDRQFILSSKKLLLSDSGFYLCAWSIQGTTEAFFGQGTRLTVV.

The chain uses TRBV13 and TRBJ2-5; 8 bases agree with TRBD2. V gave up 0 bases and J gave up 3 bases; unmatched junction bases: 3. Germline V gene data show CDR1 as PRHDT and CDR2 as FYEKMQ (reference sequence). This CDR3 region has 15 residues. Written as DNA, the CDR3 is TGTGCCAGCAGCTTAGGGCTAGCGGGTAAAGAGACCCAGTACTTC. Amino acids: CASSLGLAGKETQYF. Full variable domain (rest looked up from reference TRBV13 and TRBJ2-5): AAGVIQSPRHLIKEKRETATLKCYPIPRHDTVYWYQQGPGQDPQFLISFYEKMQSDKGSIPDRFSAQQFSDYHSELNMSSLELGDSALYFCASSLGLAGKETQYFGPGTRLLVL.

Only a few counts were recorded for this clone. This chain connects TRBV6-1 to TRBJ1-2; D is ambiguous. Germline lookup yields CDR1 MNHNS and CDR2 SASEGT. The CDR3 consists of 16 residues. Trimming stripped 1 base from V and 3 bases from J, with 15 bases between. CDR3 DNA sequence: TGTGCCAGCAGTGAAGAAGGACGACTAACGGACTATGGCTACACCTTC. It codes for CASSEEGRLTDYGYTF.

This chain connects TRBV4-2 to TRBJ2-2; D possibly corresponds to TRBD1 (5 bases). The CDR3 consists of 13 residues. The germline CDR1 and CDR2 sequences are LGHNA and YNFKEQ. Trimming left V 5 bases short and J 6 bases short, with 10 bases between. The CDR3 sequence is CASSWGIPGELFF. CDR3 bases: TGTGCCAGCAGCTGGGGCATACCCGGGGAGCTGTTTTTT.

A single count supports this clone. This rearrangement joins TRBV5-1 to TRBJ2-7; D is unclear. V lost 2 bases and J lost 3, with 9 bases in between. The CDR3 has 13 amino acids. Germline V gives CDR1 SGHRS, CDR2 YFSETQ. CDR3 loop: CASSFRTDYEQYF. The CDR3 DNA reads as TGCGCCAGCAGCTTTCGGACGGACTACGAGCAGTACTTC. The full variable domain, rest sourced from reference TRBV5-1 and TRBJ2-7, is KAGVTQTPRYLIKTRGQQVTLSCSPISGHRSVSWYQQTPGQGLQFLFEYFSETQRNKGNFPGRFSGRQFSNSRSEMNVSTLELGDSALYLCASSFRTDYEQYFGPGTRLTVT.

The genes are TRBV29-1 and TRBJ1-1; the D gene is possibly TRBD1 (5 bases). The CDR3 has 13 amino acids. V dropped 6 bases and J dropped 2 bases, with 13 bases sitting between them. In germline, CDR1 is SQVTM, CDR2 ANQGSEA. The CDR3 nucleotides are TGCAGCGTAGACATGACAGAAAACACTGAAGCTTTCTTT. It codes for CSVDMTENTEAFF.

The J gene is TRBJ1-3, the V gene TRBV13; D might be TRBD1 (5 bases). This CDR3 region has 16 residues. Trimming cost V 7 bases and J 4 bases, with 20 bases left between them. CDR1 and CDR2 from the germline V gene are PRHDT and FYEKMQ (reference sequence). The DNA for the CDR3 is TGTGCCAGCACCCCCCTGGGGCAGCAGGGAGGAAACACCATATATTTT. It codes for CASTPLGQQGGNTIYF.

J is TRBJ2-4 and V is TRBV4-1; D gene unclear. Trimming removed 5 bases from V and 1 base from J, with 6 bases in between. Germline V lookup: CDR1 MGHRA, CDR2 YSYEKL. The CDR3 length is 13 residues. The CDR3 nucleotides are TGCGCCAGCAGCGACACGGCCAAAAACATTCAGTACTTC. It translates to CASSDTAKNIQYF.

This clone has just one count. This chain uses TRBV7-9 with TRBJ2-5; D perhaps matches TRBD1 (5 bases). V was clipped by 6 bases and J by 5 bases, with 10 bases between them. The germline CDR1 and CDR2 sequences are SEHNR and FQNEAQ (reference sequence). The CDR3 is 12 amino acids. The CDR3 spells CASRPDMETQYF. CDR3 sequence (DNA): TGTGCCAGCAGACCGGACATGGAGACCCAGTACTTC.

This chain uses TRBV11-2 with TRBJ2-3; D may correspond to TRBD1 or TRBD2 (6 bases each). CDR1 is SGHAT, CDR2 FQNNGV, per germline. This CDR3 is built from 15 residues. Trimming pared 7 bases from V and 3 bases from J, leaving 17 bases between. The CDR3 reads CASTRIRGRTDTQYF. The DNA for the CDR3 is TGTGCCAGCACCCGTATTCGGGGGCGAACAGATACGCAGTATTTT.

The gene calls are TRBV6-5 and TRBJ1-2; TRBD1 is a possible D gene (5 bases). V lost 2 bases and J 6 bases, leaving 10 bases between the germline ends. Germline CDR1 reads MNHEY; CDR2 reads SVGAGI. The CDR3 loop spans 13 amino acids. Here the CDR3 DNA reads TGTGCCAGCAGTTACGCGCAGGGTGATGGCTACACCTTC. Amino acid sequence: CASSYAQGDGYTF.

The chain is built from TRBV5-6 and TRBJ1-2; the D gene is possibly TRBD1 (6 bases). Germline-derived CDR1 and CDR2 are SGHDT and YYEEEE. Trimming removed 3 bases from V and 2 bases from J, with 11 bases in between. This CDR3 region has 14 residues. DNA for the CDR3: TGTGCCAGCAGCTCACAGGGATACAACTATGGCTACACCTTC. Its protein product is CASSSQGYNYGYTF.

The chain combines TRBV6-5 with TRBJ2-2; 12 bases fit TRBD2. This CDR3 has 15 amino acids. V shed 6 bases and J 6 bases; nucleotides not matched to a gene: 5. Germline V lookup: CDR1 MNHEY, CDR2 SVGAGI. The chain's CDR3 is CASSSLAGGAGELFF. The CDR3 bases are TGTGCCAGCAGCTCACTAGCGGGGGGAGCCGGGGAGCTGTTTTTT.

The CDR3 loop reads CASSENDPADEQYF. CDR3 in DNA: TGTGCCAGCAGTGAAAACGACCCCGCGGACGAGCAGTACTTC. The chain links TRBV2 to TRBJ2-7, with D hard to call. The CDR3 totals 14 residues. The germline V gene encodes CDR1 SNHLY and CDR2 FYNNEI. V was clipped by 2 bases and J by 5 bases, with 13 bases between them.

This clone was detected once. The chain is built from TRBV27 and TRBJ2-7, with TRBD2 matching over 11 bases. V lost 5 bases, J lost 1 base, and 10 bases stayed unmatched. Germline V gene lookup returns CDR1 MNHEY and CDR2 SMNVEV (reference sequence). This CDR3 has 17 residues. CDR3 DNA sequence: TGTGCCAGCAGTATTCATTCCGGGACTAGCGGTTCCTACGAGCAGTACTTC. It encodes CASSIHSGTSGSYEQYF.

The chain joins TRBV7-2 to TRBJ1-4, with 11 bases that match TRBD1. V lost 5 bases and J lost 7; bases outside the gene matches: 18. This CDR3 comprises 19 residues. Germline CDR1 is SGHTA and CDR2 is FQGNSA. Here the CDR3 reads CASSRYPYGQGAYSEKLFF. The CDR3 DNA sequence: TGTGCCAGCAGCCGCTATCCATATGGACAGGGGGCGTATAGTGAAAAACTGTTTTTT.

This chain joins TRBV4-1 and TRBJ2-1, with 7 bases identical to TRBD2. The length of the CDR3 is 15 residues. The V segment lost 4 bases and the J segment 8 bases; nucleotides outside the gene matches: 11. CDR1 and CDR2 (germline): MGHRA, YSYEKL. The CDR3 DNA is TGCGCCAGCAGCCCCGGGGCGGGGGTACTTCATGAGCAGTTCTTC. Residues: CASSPGAGVLHEQFF.

This clone was seen once. This chain joins TRBV5-6 and TRBJ2-5; 13 nucleotides agree with TRBD2. Looked up from germline, CDR1 is SGHDT and CDR2 is YYEEEE. The ends lost 0 bases at V and 1 base at J; junction bases unmatched: 6. The CDR3 has 18 residues. CDR3 nucleotides: TGTGCCAGCAGCTTGGGGGGGACTAGCGGGACCACCCAAGAGACCCAGTACTTC. Translated, it gives CASSLGGTSGTTQETQYF.

The chain carries TRBV29-1 and TRBJ1-1, with a possible D match to TRBD1 (5 bases). CDR1 and CDR2 from the germline V gene are SQVTM and ANQGSEA. The CDR3 is made up of 14 amino acids. V lost 4 bases and J lost 6, with 18 bases in between. The CDR3 DNA reads as TGCAGCGTTGGGGTCCAGGGAGCCGTCTCTGAAGCTTTCTTT. It encodes CSVGVQGAVSEAFF.

This clone was seen once. V usage is TRBV9 and J usage is TRBJ2-7; D gene unclear. The CDR3 consists of 12 residues. V gave up 4 bases and J gave up 6 bases, with 11 bases separating them. The V gene's germline CDR1 is SGDLS and CDR2 YYNGEE. As DNA, the CDR3 is TGTGCCAGCAGCTATAGTAGCACCGAGCAGTACTTC. This gives the protein CASSYSSTEQYF.

The CDR3 here is CASSPSGYEQYF. The CDR3 DNA follows: TGCGCCAGCAGCCCATCGGGTTACGAGCAGTACTTC. The rearrangement joins TRBV4-1 to TRBJ2-7, with no clear D. The CDR3 is 12 amino acids. The ends were cut back, 4 bases at V and 4 bases at J, with 8 bases in the middle. Germline lookup yields CDR1 MGHRA and CDR2 YSYEKL.

This chain joins TRBV11-2 and TRBJ1-6, with D perhaps TRBD1 (6 bases). The V end was cut by 7 bases, the J end by 7 bases, with 14 bases between. This CDR3 has 14 residues. Germline lookup yields CDR1 SGHAT and CDR2 FQNNGV. The CDR3 region is CASNWQGLNSPLHF. In DNA, the CDR3 is TGTGCCAGCAATTGGCAGGGGCTGAATTCACCCCTCCACTTT.